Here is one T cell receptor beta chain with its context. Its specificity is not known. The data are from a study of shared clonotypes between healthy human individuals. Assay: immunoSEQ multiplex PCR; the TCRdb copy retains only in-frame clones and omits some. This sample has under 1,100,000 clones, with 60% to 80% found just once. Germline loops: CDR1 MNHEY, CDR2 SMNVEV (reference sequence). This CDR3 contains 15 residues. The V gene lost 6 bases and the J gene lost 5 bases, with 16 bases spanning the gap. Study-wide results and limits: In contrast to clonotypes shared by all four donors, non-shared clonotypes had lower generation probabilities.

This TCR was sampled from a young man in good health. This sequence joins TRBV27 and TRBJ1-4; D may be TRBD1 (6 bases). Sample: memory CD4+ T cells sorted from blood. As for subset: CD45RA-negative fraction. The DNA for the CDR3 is TGTGCCAGCAGCGCTAGGCGGGGGCGGAATGAAAAACTGTTTTTT. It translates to CASSARRGRNEKLFF.